The 7 T cell receptor beta chains in this list originate from one sample, sequenced in a study of T cell responses to AZD1222 COVID-19 vaccine. TCRdb's table, derived via immunoSEQ multiplex PCR, lists solely in-frame clones and lacks some. The sample lists fewer than 150,000 clones; around 93% were seen once. Sequencing was performed on peripheral blood, taken 28 days after the second AZD1222 dose. All receptors come from an adult who received the AZD1222 COVID-19 vaccine.

V gene TRBV7-9 combines with J gene TRBJ2-1, with TRBD2 identical over 8 bases. The CDR3 spans 14 residues. Germline V gene data show CDR1 as SEHNR and CDR2 as FQNEAQ (reference sequence). The V gene end was trimmed by 1 base and the J gene end by 8 bases; junction bases not matched to a gene: 4. The CDR3 coding sequence is TGTGCCAGCAGCTTAGGGGCGGGGGGATATGAGCAGTTCTTC. Translated: CASSLGAGGYEQFF.

This chain links TRBV5-1 with TRBJ1-1; D possibly corresponds to TRBD1 (6 bases). Per the germline V gene, CDR1 is SGHRS and CDR2 is YFSETQ. The CDR3 contains 15 residues. The V end was cut by 1 base, the J end by 4 bases, with 14 bases between. The CDR3 loop is CASSLPSGDSTEAFF. The CDR3 bases are TGCGCCAGCAGCTTGCCTTCAGGGGATAGCACTGAAGCTTTCTTT. The full variable domain, rest sourced from reference TRBV5-1 and TRBJ1-1, is KAGVTQTPRYLIKTRGQQVTLSCSPISGHRSVSWYQQTPGQGLQFLFEYFSETQRNKGNFPGRFSGRQFSNSRSEMNVSTLELGDSALYLCASSLPSGDSTEAFFGQGTRLTVV.

The gene calls are TRBV6-6 and TRBJ1-2, with D unresolved. The CDR3 runs 15 residues. The germline V gene encodes CDR1 MNHNY and CDR2 SVGAGI (reference sequence). V lost 7 bases, J lost 4 bases, and 19 bases lay in between. CDR3 DNA: TGTGCCAGCAAGGGTGACGGGAGCTCACTCTATGGCTACACCTTC. Encoded protein: CASKGDGSSLYGYTF.

V and J are TRBV7-2 and TRBJ2-7; 9 nucleotides line up with TRBD1. Germline V gene lookup returns CDR1 SGHTA and CDR2 FQGNSA. The CDR3 totals 12 residues. V lost 6 bases, J lost 3 bases, and 0 bases stayed unmatched. This chain's CDR3 is CASRGQGYEQYF. For the CDR3, the DNA is TGTGCCAGCAGGGGACAGGGCTACGAGCAGTACTTC.

This clone was observed a single time. The gene calls are TRBV4-1 and TRBJ2-1; 10 bases line up with TRBD2. V was pared by 0 bases and J by 15 bases, with 11 bases of the junction left unmatched. Germline CDR1 reads MGHRA; CDR2 reads YSYEKL. The CDR3 has 15 amino acids. As DNA, the CDR3 is TGCGCCAGCAGCCAAGACCAGCTAGCGGGAGAAATACCGTTCTTC. This encodes CASSQDQLAGEIPFF.

V is TRBV11-2 and J is TRBJ2-1; 7 bases map to TRBD2. CDR1 and CDR2 from the germline V gene are SGHAT and FQNNGV. This CDR3 comprises 15 residues. V gave up 3 bases and J gave up 9 bases; unmatched junction bases: 11. Here the CDR3 reads CASSFLLGGSSEQFF. In DNA, the CDR3 is TGTGCCAGCAGCTTTTTGTTAGGCGGGAGCAGTGAGCAGTTCTTC.

This sequence joins TRBV7-9 and TRBJ2-1; 9 bases agree with TRBD1. The germline V gene encodes CDR1 SEHNR and CDR2 FQNEAQ (reference sequence). With V trimmed by 4 bases and J by 8 bases, 9 bases remained unmatched. There are 15 residues in the CDR3. The CDR3 region has the DNA TGTGCCAGCAGCTCCAGAGGACAGGGGAGGGATGAGCAGTTCTTC. Translated, it gives CASSSRGQGRDEQFF. Combining the CDR3 with reference TRBV7-9 and TRBJ2-1 gives the whole variable domain DTGVSQNPRHKITKRGQNVTFRCDPISEHNRLYWYRQTLGQGPEFLTYFQNEAQLEKSRLLSDRFSAERPKGSFSTLEIQRTEQGDSAMYLCASSSRGQGRDEQFFGPGTRLTVL.